This T cell receptor (beta chain) derives from a study of blood T cell repertoires in COVID-19. Study details: Sites across the United States, Italy and Spain contributed samples from acute and convalescent COVID-19.

The repertoire was sequenced with immunoSEQ multiplex PCR; TCRdb's copy has only in-frame clones and lacks some. Of about 320,000 clones listed, 90% to 95% are singletons. This CDR3 has 15 residues. Losses at the gene ends were 5 bases for V and 4 bases for J; bases not matched to a gene: 4. In germline, CDR1 is SSHAT, CDR2 FNYEAQ (reference sequence). In its sample, this clone is medium-sized (0.01 to 0.1%). This clonotype was obtained from a woman aged 25-40 years who had been exposed to COVID-19. This chain links TRBV7-7 with TRBJ2-1; TRBD2 aligns across 11 bases. The sequenced sample consisted of PBMCs or T cells enriched from blood (not recorded which). The CDR3 loop reads CASSAGLAAYNEQFF. The DNA of the CDR3 is TGTGCCAGCAGCGCGGGACTAGCGGCTTACAATGAGCAGTTCTTC.